This TCR beta chain derives from a study of T-cell reconstitution after alpha-beta-depleted transplantation in children. Overall study findings and caveats: Expanded clones from the graft, numbering several hundred, reportedly supplied alpha-beta T cells about two months after transplant. From newly produced T cells came most of the T-cell counts and diversity one year after transplant. Elevated TCRbeta diversity at day 60 was traced, in some patients, to surviving recipient T cells and thymic progenitors.

The table lists this clonotype with a few counts. What it binds is not known. Unique molecular identifiers were incorporated during preparation of the TCRbeta library. One entry per CDR3 protein results from TCRdb running MiXCR on the PCR reads. The sample records about 980,000 distinct CDR3 sequences, around 30% being singletons. The starting material was PBMCs, mostly from graft donor cells, obtained 360 days after TCRalphabeta/CD19-depleted stem cell transplant. The TCR was taken from a boy younger than two who had a stem cell transplant for SCID, so the T cells may come from the graft donor.

The CDR3 region has the DNA TGCGCCAGCAGCTTGTCACCGGGACAGTACGAGCAGTACTTC. This translates into CASSLSPGQYEQYF. The chain is built from TRBV5-1 and TRBJ2-7, with TRBD1 identical over 7 bases. The CDR3 extends over 14 amino acids. Germline assignment: CDR1 SGHRS and CDR2 YFSETQ. Unmatched junction bases numbered 5, after V lost 1 base and J lost 4 bases.